The 17 T cell receptor beta chains given below trace back to one sample, sequenced in a study of blood T cell repertoires in COVID-19. Profiling relied on immunoSEQ multiplex PCR, and the TCRdb table lists in-frame clones only, not all of them. The sample shows about 280,000 clones, about 88% of them seen only once. The material sequenced was peripheral blood. All receptors derive from a woman in her sixties or seventies with COVID-19, enrolled during active disease.

The chain carries TRBV2 and TRBJ1-1, with TRBD1 matching over 8 bases. Germline values: CDR1 SNHLY, CDR2 FYNNEI. The CDR3 totals 16 residues. V lost 7 bases and J lost 1; bases outside the gene matches: 11. The CDR3 DNA follows: TGTGCCAGCACATCTCAGGGGGCCACCCAGAACACTGAAGCTTTCTTT. It encodes CASTSQGATQNTEAFF.

The V call is TRBV11-3, the J call TRBJ2-1; 9 bases line up with TRBD2. J lost 2 bases, V lost 3 bases, and 2 bases had no gene match. This CDR3 has 15 residues. CDR1 SGHNT and CDR2 YENEEA come from the germline V gene. CDR3 loop: CASSFSGGTYNEQFF. The CDR3 bases are TGTGCCAGCAGCTTCAGCGGGGGGACCTACAATGAGCAGTTCTTC.

The J gene is TRBJ2-1, the V gene TRBV5-1; D is ambiguous. The length of the CDR3 is 15 residues. The V end lost 3 bases, the J end lost 0 bases, and 10 bases lay between the germline ends. Germline loops: CDR1 SGHRS, CDR2 YFSETQ. The CDR3 loop reads CASSYYTSSYNEQFF. The CDR3 DNA reads as TGCGCCAGCAGCTATTATACCAGCTCCTACAATGAGCAGTTCTTC.

This rearrangement joins TRBV10-3 to TRBJ2-3; 10 nucleotides align to TRBD2. The V gene end was trimmed by 4 bases and the J gene end by 0 bases; junction bases not matched to a gene: 7. Germline values: CDR1 ENHRY, CDR2 SYGVKD. The CDR3 is 17 residues long. CDR3 sequence (DNA): TGTGCCATCAGTGTAGCGGGGGGAGTATGGAGCACAGATACGCAGTATTTT. It is translated as CAISVAGGVWSTDTQYF.

This chain uses TRBV7-8 with TRBJ2-7, with TRBD2 identical over 7 bases. CDR3 length equals 13 residues. Unmatched junction bases numbered 7, after V lost 5 bases and J lost 6 bases. The germline V gene encodes CDR1 SGHVS and CDR2 FQNEAQ. CDR3 region: CASSLRGDGEQYF. CDR3 sequence (DNA): TGTGCCAGCAGCCTACGGGGGGACGGCGAGCAGTACTTC.

The chain has TRBV19 and TRBJ1-1; D remains unclear. The V gene's germline CDR1 is LNHDA and CDR2 SQIVND (reference sequence). V lost 2 bases to trimming and J lost 3 bases, with 7 bases between them. The CDR3 runs to 13 residues. The CDR3 coding sequence is TGTGCCAGTAGTATAACGGAGGACACTGAAGCTTTCTTT. It is translated as CASSITEDTEAFF.

The chain joins TRBV27 to TRBJ2-5, with 9 bases matching TRBD1. The CDR3 contains 14 residues. Germline CDR1 MNHEY, CDR2 SMNVEV (reference sequence). V gave up 4 bases and J gave up 3 bases; unmatched junction bases: 3. CDR3 residues: CASSSRQGEETQYF. The CDR3 DNA is TGTGCCAGCAGTTCCAGACAGGGGGAAGAGACCCAGTACTTC.

The V call is TRBV28, the J call TRBJ1-5, with TRBD1 matching over 9 bases. The J segment lost 5 bases and the V segment lost 7 bases, leaving 12 bases of the junction unmatched. CDR1 is MDHEN and CDR2 is SYDVKM in the germline V gene. The CDR3 contains 16 residues. CDR3 sequence: CASNLRPGQGHQPQHF. CDR3 nucleotides: TGTGCCAGCAACCTAAGACCGGGACAGGGACATCAGCCCCAGCATTTT. Combining the CDR3 with reference TRBV28 and TRBJ1-5 gives the whole variable domain DVKVTQSSRYLVKRTGEKVFLECVQDMDHENMFWYRQDPGLGLRLIYFSYDVKMKEKGDIPEGYSVSREKKERFSLILESASTNQTSMYLCASNLRPGQGHQPQHFGDGTRLSIL.

The V gene is TRBV9, the J gene TRBJ2-7, with 12 nucleotides matching TRBD2. Looked up from germline, CDR1 is SGDLS and CDR2 is YYNGEE. V gave up 3 bases and J gave up 5 bases; unmatched junction bases: 6. This CDR3 spans 15 amino acids. CDR3 bases: TGTGCCAGCAGCGAACTAGCGGGGGGATACAACGAGCAGTACTTC. This encodes CASSELAGGYNEQYF.

The chain has TRBV6-2 or TRBV6-3 and TRBJ2-2; TRBD2 matches 8 bases. The CDR3 is 15 residues long. V lost 6 bases, J lost 5 bases, and 8 bases stayed unmatched. CDR1 is MNHEY, CDR2 SVGEGT, per germline. The CDR3 protein is CASSLIAGSTGELFF. CDR3 sequence (DNA): TGTGCCAGCAGCCTAATAGCGGGGTCGACCGGGGAGCTGTTTTTT.

This chain joins TRBV24-1 and TRBJ1-5; TRBD1 matches at 8 bases. Germline-derived CDR1 and CDR2 are KGHDR and SFDVKD. The CDR3 extends over 15 amino acids. Trimming cost V 4 bases and J 5 bases; bases outside gene matches: 6. The CDR3 protein is CATSDLAGGDQPQHF. In DNA form, the CDR3 reads TGTGCCACCAGTGACCTTGCAGGGGGCGATCAGCCCCAGCATTTT.

This chain links TRBV28 with TRBJ1-2, with a weak D call TRBD1 (5 bases). V lost 3 bases, J lost 2 bases, and 13 bases lay in between. CDR1 and CDR2 from the germline V gene are MDHEN and SYDVKM. This CDR3 has 15 amino acids. The CDR3 spells CASSFLVGANYGYTF. CDR3 sequence (DNA): TGTGCCAGCAGTTTTTTGGTAGGGGCCAACTATGGCTACACCTTC.

V gene TRBV28 combines with J gene TRBJ1-1, with D unclear. The germline CDR1 and CDR2 sequences are MDHEN and SYDVKM. Trimming took 5 bases from V and 5 from J, leaving 12 bases between them. CDR3 length equals 13 residues. The CDR3 sequence: CASSPDWLTEAFF. In nucleotides, the CDR3 is TGTGCCAGCAGTCCGGACTGGTTGACTGAAGCTTTCTTT.

The gene calls are TRBV27 and TRBJ2-3, with 7 bases matching TRBD2. In germline, CDR1 is MNHEY, CDR2 SMNVEV (reference sequence). Trimming at V came to 1 base and at J to 4 bases, leaving 11 bases not matched to a gene. CDR3 length: 17 amino acids. The CDR3: CASSLFFRRGKSDTQYF. Written as DNA, the CDR3 is TGTGCCAGCAGTTTATTCTTCCGGCGGGGGAAATCAGATACGCAGTATTTT.

The V and J genes are TRBV5-1 and TRBJ2-7; 10 bases map to TRBD1. The CDR3 length is 14 residues. Trimming at V came to 4 bases and at J to 9 bases, leaving 10 bases not matched to a gene. The germline V gene has CDR1 SGHRS and CDR2 YFSETQ. The CDR3 region is CASSLAPTGGAQYF. The CDR3 nucleotides are TGCGCCAGCAGCCTGGCACCGACAGGGGGCGCGCAGTACTTC. Drawing the rest from reference TRBV5-1 and TRBJ2-7, the complete variable domain is KAGVTQTPRYLIKTRGQQVTLSCSPISGHRSVSWYQQTPGQGLQFLFEYFSETQRNKGNFPGRFSGRQFSNSRSEMNVSTLELGDSALYLCASSLAPTGGAQYFGPGTRLTVT.

The chain combines TRBV30 with TRBJ2-1; 7 bases fit TRBD2. CDR3 length: 14 residues. V was clipped by 2 bases and J by 10 bases; unmatched bases: 11. Germline V gives CDR1 GTSNPN, CDR2 SVGIG (reference sequence). CDR3 region: CAWSLWTSSKEQFF. CDR3 sequence (DNA): TGTGCCTGGAGTCTTTGGACTAGTTCTAAAGAGCAGTTCTTC.

This chain uses TRBV23-1 with TRBJ2-7; 7 positions agree with TRBD1. TRBV23-1 is an ORF; its function is uncertain. CDR3 length: 15 amino acids. Trimming at V came to 3 bases and at J to 3 bases, leaving 8 bases not matched to a gene. The CDR3 protein is CASSQSAGGIYEQYF. CDR3 DNA: TGCGCCAGCAGTCAGTCCGCAGGGGGTATCTACGAGCAGTACTTC.